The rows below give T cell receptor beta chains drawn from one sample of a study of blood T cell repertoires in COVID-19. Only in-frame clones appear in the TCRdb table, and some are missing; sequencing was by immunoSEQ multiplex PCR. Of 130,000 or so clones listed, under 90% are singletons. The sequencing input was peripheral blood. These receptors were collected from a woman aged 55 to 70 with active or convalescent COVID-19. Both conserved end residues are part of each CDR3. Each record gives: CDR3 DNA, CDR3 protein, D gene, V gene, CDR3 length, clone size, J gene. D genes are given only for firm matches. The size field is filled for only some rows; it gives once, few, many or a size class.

cdr3_nt: TGTGCCACCAGTGACCCCAGCGGGGGGGCCGGCAATGAGCAGTTCTTC
cdr3_aa: CATSDPSGGAGNEQFF
d_call: TRBD2
v_call: TRBV24-1
cdr3_length: 16
clone_size: -
j_call: TRBJ2-1

cdr3_nt: TGTGCCAGCAGCATGACAGAGAACTATGGCTACACCTTC
cdr3_aa: CASSMTENYGYTF
d_call: -
v_call: TRBV7-9
cdr3_length: 13
clone_size: -
j_call: TRBJ1-2

cdr3_nt: TGTGCCAGCAGCTTCTTCCCGCGACAGGGTTCCAATGAGCAGTTCTTC
cdr3_aa: CASSFFPRQGSNEQFF
d_call: TRBD1
v_call: TRBV7-9
cdr3_length: 16
clone_size: few
j_call: TRBJ2-1

cdr3_nt: TGTGCCATAACACAGGGGATGGATTCACCCCTCCACTTT
cdr3_aa: CAITQGMDSPLHF
d_call: TRBD1
v_call: TRBV10-3
cdr3_length: 13
clone_size: -
j_call: TRBJ1-6

cdr3_nt: TGTGCCAGCAGCCGTGGACTAGGACAAGAGACCCAGTACTTC
cdr3_aa: CASSRGLGQETQYF
d_call: TRBD2
v_call: TRBV7-7
cdr3_length: 14
clone_size: -
j_call: TRBJ2-5

cdr3_nt: TGTGCCAGCAGCTTAACTCCCGGGGAGAATGAAAAACTGTTTTTT
cdr3_aa: CASSLTPGENEKLFF
d_call: -
v_call: TRBV9
cdr3_length: 15
clone_size: few
j_call: TRBJ1-4

cdr3_nt: TGCGCCAGCAGCTTGGAGGGGCAGGGCCGAGAAGCTTTCTTT
cdr3_aa: CASSLEGQGREAFF
d_call: -
v_call: TRBV5-1
cdr3_length: 14
clone_size: -
j_call: TRBJ1-1

cdr3_nt: TGCGCCAGCAGCTTTTTCCGGGACACGGGACTAGCAAGTAAGAACGAGCAGTACTTC
cdr3_aa: CASSFFRDTGLASKNEQYF
d_call: TRBD2
v_call: TRBV5-1
cdr3_length: 19
clone_size: -
j_call: TRBJ2-7

cdr3_nt: TGCGCCAGCAGCTTGCGTAGTAGCAGCTACAATGAGCAGTTCTTC
cdr3_aa: CASSLRSSSYNEQFF
d_call: -
v_call: TRBV5-1
cdr3_length: 15
clone_size: -
j_call: TRBJ2-1

cdr3_nt: TGTGCCAGCAGCGTAGGGGGTAGCGGGGGGCTGGTAGAGACCCAGTACTTC
cdr3_aa: CASSVGGSGGLVETQYF
d_call: TRBD2
v_call: TRBV9
cdr3_length: 17
clone_size: -
j_call: TRBJ2-5

cdr3_nt: TGCGCCAGCAGCAACGACAGGGGGCGGCTCGTAAGCAATGAGCAGTTCTTC
cdr3_aa: CASSNDRGRLVSNEQFF
d_call: TRBD1
v_call: TRBV5-1
cdr3_length: 17
clone_size: -
j_call: TRBJ2-1

cdr3_nt: TGTGCCAGCAGTACTTACAGGGGGCTTAACTATGGCTACACCTTC
cdr3_aa: CASSTYRGLNYGYTF
d_call: TRBD1
v_call: TRBV28
cdr3_length: 15
clone_size: -
j_call: TRBJ1-2

cdr3_nt: TGTGCCAGCAGGCGTCTAGCGGGAGAGTTCTTC
cdr3_aa: CASRRLAGEFF
d_call: TRBD2
v_call: TRBV2
cdr3_length: 11
clone_size: -
j_call: TRBJ2-1

cdr3_nt: TGTGCCAGCAGTTTATCTGAGGGAAGGGGCTACACCTTC
cdr3_aa: CASSLSEGRGYTF
d_call: -
v_call: TRBV12-3/TRBV12-4
cdr3_length: 13
clone_size: -
j_call: TRBJ1-2

cdr3_nt: TGTGCCAGCCCTCTCGAGGGGAGGAAGGTAGAGACCCAGTACTTC
cdr3_aa: CASPLEGRKVETQYF
d_call: -
v_call: TRBV2
cdr3_length: 15
clone_size: once
j_call: TRBJ2-5

cdr3_nt: TGTGCCAGTAGACGAACCGGGACAGTACTTTCAGATACGCAGTATTTT
cdr3_aa: CASRRTGTVLSDTQYF
d_call: TRBD1
v_call: TRBV19
cdr3_length: 16
clone_size: -
j_call: TRBJ2-3

cdr3_nt: TGTGCCAGCAGCGTCACGCAGGAAAACACTGAAGCTTTCTTT
cdr3_aa: CASSVTQENTEAFF
d_call: -
v_call: TRBV9
cdr3_length: 14
clone_size: few
j_call: TRBJ1-1

cdr3_nt: TGTGCCAGCAGCGAAAGGACAGTGGCAACTAATGAAAAACTGTTTTTT
cdr3_aa: CASSERTVATNEKLFF
d_call: -
v_call: TRBV2
cdr3_length: 16
clone_size: many
j_call: TRBJ1-4

cdr3_nt: TGTGCCAGCAGGAGAGACAGGGCGAACTATGGCTACACCTTC
cdr3_aa: CASRRDRANYGYTF
d_call: TRBD1
v_call: TRBV27
cdr3_length: 14
clone_size: -
j_call: TRBJ1-2

cdr3_nt: TGTGCCAGTAGTATAGGAATACGACAGGGGACCCACCAAGAGACCCAGTACTTC
cdr3_aa: CASSIGIRQGTHQETQYF
d_call: TRBD1
v_call: TRBV19
cdr3_length: 18
clone_size: -
j_call: TRBJ2-5

cdr3_nt: TGTGCCAGCAGTTACAAGGGACAGGGAGGGGAAAAACTGTTTTTT
cdr3_aa: CASSYKGQGGEKLFF
d_call: TRBD1
v_call: TRBV6-6
cdr3_length: 15
clone_size: -
j_call: TRBJ1-4

cdr3_nt: TGTGCCAGCAGTACATACCGGGGACTAGCGGACAATGAGCAGTTCTTC
cdr3_aa: CASSTYRGLADNEQFF
d_call: TRBD2
v_call: TRBV27
cdr3_length: 16
clone_size: -
j_call: TRBJ2-1

cdr3_nt: TGTGCCAGCAGCCTGGGACAGGGCGACGAGCAGTACTTC
cdr3_aa: CASSLGQGDEQYF
d_call: TRBD1
v_call: TRBV3-1/TRBV3-2
cdr3_length: 13
clone_size: -
j_call: TRBJ2-7

cdr3_nt: TGTGCCAGCAGCTCCGCGGCCAGTCAGCCCCAGCATTTT
cdr3_aa: CASSSAASQPQHF
d_call: -
v_call: TRBV7-9
cdr3_length: 13
clone_size: -
j_call: TRBJ1-5

cdr3_nt: TGTGCCAGCAGTTTAAGACAGGGGGAAACCTACGAGCAGTACTTC
cdr3_aa: CASSLRQGETYEQYF
d_call: TRBD1
v_call: TRBV27
cdr3_length: 15
clone_size: -
j_call: TRBJ2-7

cdr3_nt: TGTGCCAGCAGCTTTGCCGCGGACAGGGGGCGTTGGTATTTT
cdr3_aa: CASSFAADRGRWYF
d_call: TRBD1
v_call: TRBV28
cdr3_length: 14
clone_size: -
j_call: TRBJ1-3

cdr3_nt: TGTGCCATCAAGACTCAGGGGACCATGAACACTGAAGCTTTCTTT
cdr3_aa: CAIKTQGTMNTEAFF
d_call: -
v_call: TRBV10-3
cdr3_length: 15
clone_size: -
j_call: TRBJ1-1

cdr3_nt: TGTGCCAGCAGCCCCGGGACTAGCTTAGGCGAGCAGTACTTC
cdr3_aa: CASSPGTSLGEQYF
d_call: TRBD2
v_call: TRBV7-9
cdr3_length: 14
clone_size: -
j_call: TRBJ2-7

cdr3_nt: TGTGCCAGCAGCCCCGGTTGGGCGGGCACTGAAGCTTTCTTT
cdr3_aa: CASSPGWAGTEAFF
d_call: -
v_call: TRBV2
cdr3_length: 14
clone_size: -
j_call: TRBJ1-1

cdr3_nt: TGTGCCAGCAGTTACTTAGCGAACACTGAAGCTTTCTTT
cdr3_aa: CASSYLANTEAFF
d_call: -
v_call: TRBV6-6
cdr3_length: 13
clone_size: -
j_call: TRBJ1-1

cdr3_nt: TGTGCCAGCAGTTTTAGTAGCCGGGGCATTCAGTACTTC
cdr3_aa: CASSFSSRGIQYF
d_call: -
v_call: TRBV28
cdr3_length: 13
clone_size: -
j_call: TRBJ2-4

cdr3_nt: TGTGCCAGCAGTCACATAGCGGGAGTGGGTGCAGATACGCAGTATTTT
cdr3_aa: CASSHIAGVGADTQYF
d_call: TRBD2
v_call: TRBV6-6
cdr3_length: 16
clone_size: few
j_call: TRBJ2-3